These 29 T cell receptor beta chains were all obtained from the same sample, sequenced in a study of T cells in Graves' hyperthyroidism and ophthalmopathy. Amplified TCR beta CDR3 regions came from RNA transcripts. HTBI primers were the set used in a first-round RT-PCR of the TCR CDR3. Via MiXCR, TCRdb re-called the multiplex PCR reads, giving one row per CDR3 protein. The sample records 750,000 to 950,000 distinct CDR3 sequences, around 39% being singletons. The sequenced sample was blood. The receptors shown here come from a man aged 18 to 29 with Graves' hyperthyroidism.

This clonotype was seen a handful of times. CDR3 sequence reads: CASSLEGVFGNQPQHF. In DNA, the CDR3 is TGCGCCAGCAGCTTGGAGGGGGTCTTTGGCAATCAGCCCCAGCATTTT. This sequence joins TRBV5-1 and TRBJ1-5; TRBD1 might be the D (6 bases). Per germline, CDR1 SGHRS and CDR2 YFSETQ. The CDR3 runs 16 residues. V dropped 0 bases and J dropped 2 bases, with 12 bases sitting between them.

Worth noting for this clonotype: This may be a read error: a much more frequent sequence differs by one nucleotide. The chain couples TRBV29-1 to TRBJ2-5, with 8 positions matching TRBD2. Germline V gene lookup returns CDR1 SQVTM and CDR2 ANQGSEA. The length of the CDR3 is 13 residues. The trim removed 4 bases at V and 5 bases at J, leaving 6 bases unmatched. In DNA, the CDR3 is TGCAGCGTTGTGGGGCTAGCGGGCGAGACCCAGTACTTC. Amino acids: CSVVGLAGETQYF.

This clonotype was detected many times. The CDR3 sequence is CAIGRGTEAFF. DNA for the CDR3: TGTGCCATCGGGAGGGGCACTGAAGCTTTCTTT. V and J are TRBV10-3 and TRBJ1-1; D may be TRBD1 (5 bases). V was pared by 8 bases and J by 4 bases, with 8 bases between. The CDR3 has 11 residues. The germline V gene has CDR1 ENHRY and CDR2 SYGVKD.

This clonotype turned up a few times. The chain carries TRBV7-2 and TRBJ1-4; D ambiguous. Between the trimmed V and J ends, which lost 2 bases and 0 bases, there was a span of 10 bases. CDR3 length: 16 amino acids. CDR1 and CDR2 from the germline V gene are SGHTA and FQGNSA. As DNA, the CDR3 is TGTGCCAGCAGCTTATTGGGCGGAGCAACTAATGAAAAACTGTTTTTT. Protein: CASSLLGGATNEKLFF.

This rearrangement joins TRBV3-1 to TRBJ1-1, with D uncertain. Germline-derived CDR1 and CDR2 are LGHDT and YNNKEL (reference sequence). V lost 3 bases, J lost 9 bases, and 17 bases lay in between. The CDR3 is 14 amino acids. For the CDR3, the DNA is TGTGCCAGCAGCCACGAGGACGGCGGACCTAAAGCTTTCTTT. It encodes CASSHEDGGPKAFF.

This clonotype showed up many times. The V and J genes are TRBV3-1 and TRBJ1-1, with D unclear. This CDR3 has 13 residues. The germline gives CDR1 LGHDT, CDR2 YNNKEL (reference sequence). Trimming removed 1 base from V and 1 base from J, with 4 bases in between. The CDR3: CASSQAKNTEAFF. The CDR3 bases are TGTGCCAGCAGCCAAGCCAAGAACACTGAAGCTTTCTTT.

This chain uses TRBV27 with TRBJ2-7; TRBD2 is a possible D gene (6 bases). Trimming shortened V by 2 bases and J by 2 bases, and 13 bases separated the two germline ends. The CDR3 loop spans 15 amino acids. Looked up from germline, CDR1 is MNHEY and CDR2 is SMNVEV (reference sequence). The CDR3 sequence is CASSLSGLTPYEQYF. DNA for the CDR3: TGTGCCAGCAGTTTAAGCGGGCTCACCCCCTACGAGCAGTACTTC.

At least ten counts were recorded for this clonotype. At one end, the junction sequence differs from germline, possibly due to a read error. The genes are TRBV7-7 and TRBJ2-7, with 11 bases matching TRBD1. Germline V CDR1 and CDR2: SSHAT, FNYEAQ (reference sequence). The CDR3 loop spans 15 amino acids. CDR3 in amino acids: CASSLGTGGLYEQYF. The CDR3 region has the DNA TGTGCTAGCAGCTTGGGGACAGGGGGTTTGTACGAGCAGTACTTC.

There are many counts of this clonotype. In DNA, the CDR3 is TGCAGTGCTAGAGGAGTGCTGGGCGCTGAAGCTTTCTTT. The encoded protein is CSARGVLGAEAFF. The genes are TRBV20-1 and TRBJ1-1; D gene ambiguous. Trimming took 1 base from V and 6 from J, leaving 12 bases between them. The germline gives CDR1 DFQATT, CDR2 SNEGSKA (reference sequence). The CDR3 contains 13 residues.

In its sample, this clonotype was seen many times. The chain is built from TRBV7-9 and TRBJ2-7; 7 bases are a match to TRBD1. Trimming removed 4 bases from V and 5 bases from J; junction bases left unmatched: 5. The germline CDR1 and CDR2 sequences are SEHNR and FQNEAQ (reference sequence). CDR3 length: 13 residues. The CDR3 is CASSWRQGDEQYF. Here the CDR3 DNA reads TGTGCCAGCAGCTGGAGACAGGGCGACGAGCAGTACTTC.

The chain joins TRBV6-2 or TRBV6-3 to TRBJ1-2, with D possibly matching TRBD1 (5 bases). This CDR3 comprises 14 residues. The V gene lost 6 bases and the J gene lost 4 bases, with 15 bases spanning the gap. Germline V gene data show CDR1 as MNHEY and CDR2 as SVGEGT. The CDR3 nucleotides read TGTGCCAGCAGCCCGAGAAAGGGGTCCTATGGCTACACCTTC. Residues: CASSPRKGSYGYTF.

This chain links TRBV7-2 with TRBJ2-5; the D gene could be TRBD1 or TRBD2 (5 bases each). Trimming removed 5 bases from V and 1 base from J, with 14 bases in between. The CDR3 length is 15 residues. CDR1 and CDR2 (germline): SGHTA, FQGNSA. In DNA form, the CDR3 reads TGTGCCAGCAGCATAGGATCCGGGACCCAAGAGACCCAGTACTTC. As protein: CASSIGSGTQETQYF.

The genes are TRBV7-3 and TRBJ2-2; D might be TRBD1 (6 bases). Trimming cost V 0 bases and J 3 bases, with 11 bases left between them. CDR3 length: 16 residues. The germline gives CDR1 SGHTA, CDR2 FQGTGA. The CDR3 DNA reads as TGTGCCAGCAGCTTAACGTCGGCAGGGGACACCGGGGAGCTGTTTTTT. It yields the protein CASSLTSAGDTGELFF. The whole variable domain, filled in from reference TRBV7-3 and TRBJ2-2, reads GAGVSQTPSNKVTEKGKYVELRCDPISGHTALYWYRQSLGQGPEFLIYFQGTGAADDSGLPNDRFFAVRPEGSVSTLKIQRTERGDSAVYLCASSLTSAGDTGELFFGEGSRLTVL.

The chain recombines TRBV6-1 with TRBJ1-5, with 7 bases matching TRBD1. V shed 6 bases and J 10 bases; nucleotides not matched to a gene: 18. The CDR3 extends over 16 amino acids. CDR1 MNHNS and CDR2 SASEGT come from the germline V gene. CDR3 region: CASRGSSGTVISPQHF. CDR3 sequence (DNA): TGTGCCAGCAGGGGCTCTAGCGGGACAGTAATCAGCCCCCAGCATTTT.

The rearrangement links TRBV27 to TRBJ2-7; D remains ambiguous. V was cut by 5 bases and J by 1 base, with 9 bases left in between. The CDR3 spans 13 residues. Germline values: CDR1 MNHEY, CDR2 SMNVEV (reference sequence). The CDR3 nucleotides read TGTGCCAGCAGTCGGTCCCTATCCTACGAGCAGTACTTC. Translation gives CASSRSLSYEQYF.

This clonotype showed up just a few times. The rearrangement links TRBV6-2 or TRBV6-3 to TRBJ1-6, with D perhaps matching TRBD1 (6 bases). Trimming took 6 bases from V and 7 from J, leaving 13 bases between them. Germline V gene lookup returns CDR1 MNHEY and CDR2 SVGEGT. The CDR3 has 14 amino acids. The CDR3 reads CASRPGTPNSPLHF. The CDR3 DNA reads TGTGCCAGCAGGCCCGGGACACCCAATTCACCCCTCCACTTT.

The CDR3 nucleotides read TGTGCCAGCAGCTTAGCCGTGGAGGAAGCTTTCTTT. It specifies CASSLAVEEAFF. The V and J genes are TRBV9 and TRBJ1-1; D remains unclear. The CDR3 extends over 12 amino acids. Germline V gene sequence: CDR1 SGDLS, CDR2 YYNGEE. V was trimmed by 4 bases and J by 8 bases, leaving 12 bases between them.

The J gene is TRBJ1-2, the V gene TRBV7-2; 7 nucleotides line up with TRBD1. V trimming: 5 bases; J trimming: 4 bases; junction bases outside the gene matches: 13. The CDR3 spans 16 residues. The germline gives CDR1 SGHTA, CDR2 FQGNSA. This chain's CDR3 is CASSHSRTGEGYGYTF. CDR3 nucleotides: TGTGCCAGCAGCCATTCCCGCACAGGGGAGGGCTATGGCTACACCTTC.

The rearrangement links TRBV11-2 to TRBJ2-5; D may be TRBD2 (5 bases). The CDR3 loop spans 13 amino acids. Trimming took off 7 bases at V and 1 base at J, with 10 bases between the two ends. Germline CDR1 is SGHAT and CDR2 is FQNNGV. CDR3 in amino acids: CASTEGSQETQYF. CDR3 DNA sequence: TGTGCCAGCACCGAGGGCAGCCAAGAGACCCAGTACTTC.

A few counts support this clonotype. The chain uses TRBV4-1 and TRBJ2-5, with TRBD2 identical over 11 bases. In germline, CDR1 is MGHRA, CDR2 YSYEKL. CDR3 size: 16 residues. V trimming: 1 base; J trimming: 7 bases; junction bases outside the gene matches: 8. The CDR3 is CASSQASGGLYSTQYF. The CDR3 nucleotides read TGCGCCAGCAGCCAAGCTAGCGGGGGGCTCTATTCGACCCAGTACTTC.

This chain links TRBV19 with TRBJ2-7, with D possibly being TRBD2 (6 bases). Germline values: CDR1 LNHDA, CDR2 SQIVND (reference sequence). This CDR3 region has 15 residues. V lost 5 bases and J 2 bases, leaving 16 bases between the germline ends. CDR3 sequence (DNA): TGTGCCAGTAGTCCGGCGGCGGGGCAGGCCTACGAGCAGTACTTC. Amino acid sequence: CASSPAAGQAYEQYF.

The genes are TRBV25-1 and TRBJ2-5; D is perhaps TRBD2 (5 bases). The germline V gene has CDR1 MGHDK and CDR2 SYGVNS. Trimming took 9 bases from V and 5 from J, leaving 10 bases between them. The CDR3 totals 11 residues. The CDR3 coding sequence is TGTGCCAGTGAGGGCTCGGAGACCCAGTACTTC. Translation: CASEGSETQYF.

The genes are TRBV20-1 and TRBJ1-5; TRBD1 aligns across 7 bases. The length of the CDR3 is 16 residues. V shed 2 bases, J shed 11 bases, and the junction held 18 bases outside the gene matches. The germline V gene encodes CDR1 DFQATT and CDR2 SNEGSKA (reference sequence). The CDR3, as DNA: TGCAGTGCTAGACCCCTGGGAACAGGGGAACAAGAGACCCAGCATTTT. It codes for CSARPLGTGEQETQHF.

This clonotype was seen more than once but under ten times. This chain joins TRBV7-2 and TRBJ1-1, with a tentative D call TRBD1 (5 bases). The V gene's germline CDR1 is SGHTA and CDR2 FQGNSA. This CDR3 has 16 residues. Trimming removed 3 bases from V and 4 bases from J, with 18 bases in between. The CDR3 loop is CASSFPGGWDATEAFF. In DNA form, the CDR3 reads TGTGCCAGCAGCTTCCCCGGGGGATGGGACGCCACTGAAGCTTTCTTT.

This clonotype was detected many times. The chain combines TRBV29-1 with TRBJ1-5; tentative D call: TRBD1 (5 bases). The length of the CDR3 is 12 residues. The V and J ends lost 4 bases and 4 bases respectively, with 8 bases between them. CDR1 is SQVTM, CDR2 ANQGSEA, per germline. The CDR3 region is CSVAGSNQPQHF. The DNA for the CDR3 is TGCAGCGTTGCAGGGAGTAATCAGCCCCAGCATTTT.

The chain joins TRBV3-1 to TRBJ1-3, with D possibly matching TRBD1 (5 bases). The CDR3 is 15 residues long. V was trimmed by 5 bases and J by 2 bases, leaving 13 bases between them. CDR1 is LGHDT, CDR2 YNNKEL, per germline (reference sequence). The CDR3 bases are TGTGCCAGCAGCGTAGCCCAGGGCCCTGGAAACACCATATATTTT. It yields the protein CASSVAQGPGNTIYF.

This clonotype was counted only a few times. This sequence joins TRBV4-1 and TRBJ1-1, with D maybe TRBD1 (5 bases). Germline CDR1 reads MGHRA; CDR2 reads YSYEKL. The CDR3 covers 18 residues. V was trimmed by 1 base and J by 6 bases, leaving 24 bases between them. The CDR3 is CASSQVTSTQGFSPEAFF. CDR3 nucleotide sequence: TGCGCCAGCAGCCAAGTCACATCAACTCAGGGATTCAGCCCTGAAGCTTTCTTT.

This clonotype was found a few times. The chain couples TRBV10-3 to TRBJ2-7; the match to TRBD1 covers 9 bases. Germline V gene sequence: CDR1 ENHRY, CDR2 SYGVKD. The CDR3 is made up of 13 amino acids. With 6 bases clipped from V and 3 bases from J, the junction kept 3 bases outside the gene matches. The CDR3 region is CAIRLGQGYEQYF. CDR3 in DNA: TGTGCCATCAGACTGGGACAGGGCTACGAGCAGTACTTC.

This clonotype was observed many times. The J gene is TRBJ1-1, the V gene TRBV7-2; D gene uncertain. V was clipped by 2 bases and J by 6 bases, with 10 bases between them. Germline assignment: CDR1 SGHTA and CDR2 FQGNSA. This CDR3 has 13 amino acids. The CDR3 region is CASSLRWSAEAFF. The CDR3 DNA sequence: TGTGCCAGCAGCTTACGTTGGTCCGCTGAAGCTTTCTTT.